The next 2 T cell receptor beta chains were all read from a single sample in a study of shared clonotypes between healthy human individuals (dated by TCRdb to 2020 to 2022). The receptor library was made with the immunoSEQ multiplex PCR assay. The table was pulled from immuneACCESS by TCRdb, which kept in-frame rearrangements only. Such tables lose some clones; where checked, under half of the loss comes from unresolved V genes, and the rest has no known cause. The sample profile shows roughly 320,000 clones; around 86% of them were found once. The ten largest clonotypes hold about 17% of the sample. Source material: memory CD8+ T cells sorted from blood. Interpreted using the paper, the cell subset or site label stands for: CD45RO+ cells pooled with CCR7-negative TemRA cells. Every receptor here comes from a man in his late teens or twenties in good health.

In the case of this clone: One junction end disagrees with the germline gene, perhaps due to a read error. The genes are TRBV30 and TRBJ2-7; unclear D gene. CDR3 length: 10 residues. CDR1 and CDR2 from the germline V gene are GTSNPN and SVGIG (reference sequence). The CDR3 protein is CAWSGRVPRF. DNA for the CDR3: TGTGCCTGGAGTGGCCGGGTCCCCCGCTTC.

In the case of this clone: This same CDR3 is encoded by further DNA sequences in the sample. This chain connects TRBV6-5 to TRBJ2-1; weak D call: TRBD2 (6 bases). The germline V gene has CDR1 MNHEY and CDR2 SVGAGI. V lost 3 bases and J lost 7, with 10 bases in between. The CDR3 contains 13 residues. CDR3 region: CASSYLGGNEQFF. CDR3 nucleotide sequence: TGTGCCAGCAGTTATTTGGGGGGAAATGAGCAGTTCTTC.